A single T cell receptor beta chain is shown here with its context. This specimen belongs to a study of cytomegalovirus exposure and HLA in healthy donors. The PCR ran on 60 Vbeta and 13 Jbeta primers. Sequenced by immunoSEQ multiplex PCR; TCRdb stores in-frame clones only, minus some. The sample lists about 110,000 clones, over 60% occurring once. This CDR3 comprises 14 residues. J lost 2 bases, V lost 1 base, and 0 bases had no gene match. CDR1 is SGHRS and CDR2 is YFSETQ in the germline V gene. The V call is TRBV5-1, the J call TRBJ1-3; the match to TRBD1 covers 7 bases. The sequenced sample was PBMCs. The receptor was isolated from a female donor in good health and CMV-seropositive. CDR3 bases: TGCGCCAGCAGCTTGACAGGGGCTGGAAACACCATATATTTT. Protein: CASSLTGAGNTIYF.